The source of this T cell receptor beta chain is a study of blood T cell repertoires in COVID-19. About the study: COVID-19 samples, acute and convalescent, were from the United States, Italy and Spain.

Produced via immunoSEQ multiplex PCR; TCRdb's table is partial and in-frame only. The repertoire holds under 300,000 clones, with around 86% as singletons. Specimen: peripheral blood. This receptor was obtained from a woman aged 60-70 years with active or convalescent COVID-19.

DNA for the CDR3: TGTGCCAGCAGCGCCCTCACGGGTTTGGGTCGAAATGAGCAGTTCTTC. It translates to CASSALTGLGRNEQFF. This rearrangement joins TRBV9 to TRBJ2-1; D unresolved. Germline V gene sequence: CDR1 SGDLS, CDR2 YYNGEE. CDR3 size: 16 residues. The V and J ends lost 3 bases and 7 bases respectively, with 20 bases between them.